This passage covers 6 T cell receptor beta chains from one sample sequenced in a study of T-cell memory formation after mild COVID-19 (dated by TCRdb to about 2021). Library construction relied on 5' RACE. The sample was run on an Illumina NovaSeq 6000. In-frame beta chains were kept once TCRdb had trimmed the public reads at Q25 with fastp and called clones with MiXCR. Merged by CDR3 protein, the rows form single entries marked with the most common genes and DNA. The sample yields roughly 200,000 distinct CDR3 sequences; over 9% were counted once. The leading ten clones occupy 3% to 4.5% of the sample. The specimen was PBMCs or a T cell subset sorted from them (not recorded which). The source is a man aged 18 to 29 who had mild COVID-19 (a few samples of this study predate the infection). The sample titles of this study are shuffled in the database, so cell type and time point are left out; the donor was told from shared clones.

This clonotype has a handful of counts. The chain links TRBV19 to TRBJ2-4; 8 positions agree with TRBD1. The CDR3 contains 16 residues. V lost 4 bases and J lost 8; bases outside the gene matches: 13. Germline values: CDR1 LNHDA, CDR2 SQIVND (reference sequence). The CDR3 sequence is CASSRRDRRVGDIQYF. CDR3 coding DNA: TGTGCCAGTAGTAGACGGGACAGGCGGGTTGGGGACATTCAGTACTTC.

This clonotype was picked up a small number of times. This chain's CDR3 is CASSQASGGRDTQYF. In nucleotides, the CDR3 is TGTGCCAGCAGCCAAGCTAGCGGGGGCAGGGATACGCAGTATTTT. This chain connects TRBV3-1 to TRBJ2-3; 10 bases line up with TRBD2. With V trimmed by 1 base and J by 6 bases, 4 bases remained unmatched. Looked up from germline, CDR1 is LGHDT and CDR2 is YNNKEL (reference sequence). The CDR3 runs 15 residues.

This clonotype was detected only a few times. The genes are TRBV7-2 and TRBJ2-1; 10 bases map to TRBD2. CDR3 length equals 18 residues. The germline V gene has CDR1 SGHTA and CDR2 FQGNSA. V trimming: 0 bases; J trimming: 3 bases; junction bases outside the gene matches: 8. The CDR3 DNA reads TGTGCCAGCAGCTTAGCGTATCTAGCGGGGGATATCTACAATGAGCAGTTCTTC. Encoded protein: CASSLAYLAGDIYNEQFF.

This clonotype has ten or more counts. V usage is TRBV4-2 and J usage is TRBJ1-6, with TRBD1 matching 7 bases. Losses at the gene ends were 3 bases for V and 8 bases for J; bases not matched to a gene: 7. The CDR3 has 15 residues. The germline V gene encodes CDR1 LGHNA and CDR2 YNFKEQ. CDR3 in amino acids: CASSHTDREYSPLHF. The DNA of the CDR3 is TGTGCCAGCAGCCATACTGACAGGGAATATTCACCCCTCCACTTT.

The sample holds a few counts of this clonotype. This chain joins TRBV28 and TRBJ1-5; the match to TRBD1 covers 9 bases. Germline V gene sequence: CDR1 MDHEN, CDR2 SYDVKM. The junction had 8 bases not matched to a gene; V was cut back by 9 bases and J by 5 bases. The CDR3 extends over 14 amino acids. This chain's CDR3 is CASTPGTGHQPQHF. The CDR3 region has the DNA TGTGCCAGTACACCCGGGACAGGGCATCAGCCCCAGCATTTT.

V gene TRBV4-2 combines with J gene TRBJ1-1; the D gene is possibly TRBD1 (6 bases). The V and J ends lost 0 bases and 2 bases respectively, with 10 bases between them. This CDR3 has 15 residues. Germline V gene sequence: CDR1 LGHNA, CDR2 YNFKEQ. The CDR3 sequence is CASSQDRQVNTEAFF. The CDR3 DNA reads TGTGCCAGCAGCCAAGATAGACAGGTAAACACTGAAGCTTTCTTT.